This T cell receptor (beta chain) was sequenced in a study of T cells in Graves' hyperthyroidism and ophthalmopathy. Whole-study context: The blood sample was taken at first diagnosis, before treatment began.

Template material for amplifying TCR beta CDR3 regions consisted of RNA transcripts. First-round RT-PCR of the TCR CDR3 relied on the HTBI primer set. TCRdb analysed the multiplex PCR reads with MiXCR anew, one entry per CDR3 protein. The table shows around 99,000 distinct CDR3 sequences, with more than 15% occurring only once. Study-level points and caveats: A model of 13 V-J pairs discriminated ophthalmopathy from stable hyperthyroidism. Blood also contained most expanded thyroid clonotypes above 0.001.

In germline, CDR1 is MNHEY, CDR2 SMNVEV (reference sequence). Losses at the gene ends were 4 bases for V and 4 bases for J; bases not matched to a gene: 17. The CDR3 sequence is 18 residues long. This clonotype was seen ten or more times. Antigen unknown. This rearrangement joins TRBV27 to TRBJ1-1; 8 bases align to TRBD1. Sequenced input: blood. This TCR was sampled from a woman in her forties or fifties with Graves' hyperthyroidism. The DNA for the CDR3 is TGTGCCAGCAGTTCCCTTCAGATGGGTGGGGACAGGAGCACTGAAGCTTTCTTT. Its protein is CASSSLQMGGDRSTEAFF.